This TCR beta chain was sequenced during a study of blood T cell repertoires in COVID-19. Study summary: Italy, Spain and the United States were the sources of the convalescent and acute COVID-19 samples.

TCRdb's copy holds only in-frame clones and misses some; the assay was immunoSEQ multiplex PCR. The data hold approximately 300,000 clones, with around 90% observed a single time. The length of the CDR3 is 15 residues. J was trimmed by 0 bases and V by 4 bases; bases with no gene match: 4. Germline loops: CDR1 SGDLS, CDR2 YYNGEE. The sequence was collected from a woman aged 40-49 years with COVID-19, enrolled during active disease. The V call is TRBV9, the J call TRBJ1-1, with 9 positions matching TRBD1. Sequenced sample: peripheral blood. The CDR3 bases are TGTGCCAGCAGCTGGACAGGGGACATGAACACTGAAGCTTTCTTT. Translating it yields CASSWTGDMNTEAFF.